Reported below is one TCR beta chain. Its antigen remains unidentified. Given a much more abundant clone one base away, this may be a read error. Sequencing involved patients with CD8+CD57+ cell expansion previously shown by flow cytometry. The source of the sample is a study of CD8+CD57+ T cells in acquired aplastic anemia. Across the whole study: The mean DNA yield obtained from sorted CD4+ and CD8+ cells came to 3 to 3.5 ug.

Genomic DNA provided the template from which TCR beta VDJ and CDR3 profiles were obtained. TCRdb ran MiXCR on the reads and lists one entry per CDR3 protein. This sample yields around 170,000 distinct CDR3 sequences, of which around 47% are seen a single time; 2.5% to 4% belongs to the top ten. The V gene's germline CDR1 is LGHDT and CDR2 YNNKEL (reference sequence). CDR3 size: 14 residues. Whole-study findings and limits: Researchers report that around 30 CD8+ CDR3 sequences appeared in both patients and controls.

The clonotype comes from a human donor with aplastic anemia. The sample was sorted CD4+, CD8+, or CD8+CD57+ T cells (not recorded which) from PBMCs. The rearrangement joins TRBV3-1 to TRBJ1-2; no reliable D call. The CDR3 region is CASSQYESNYGYAF. CDR3 DNA sequence: TGTGCCAGCAGCCAATACGAATCCAACTATGGCTACGCCTTC.